Listed here is a single T cell receptor (beta chain). The record originates from a study of blood T cell repertoires in COVID-19. Study-level information: Italy, Spain and the United States were the sources of the convalescent and acute COVID-19 samples.

Original methodology: Reference gene primer amplification gave estimated nucleated cell counts. TCRdb keeps only in-frame clones here, not all; method: immunoSEQ multiplex PCR. That table is the source of V, J and clone size, and D and trimming were worked out from the DNA. This table holds approximately 180,000 clones, approximately 80% found once. In terms of age and location, participants ranged from roughly 18 to 89 years and lived in fewer than 30 US areas. Allocation to cohorts depended on clinical history reported by the participants. Germline V gives CDR1 SGHTA, CDR2 FQGNSA. The CDR3 extends over 14 amino acids. V was shortened by 1 base and J by 6 bases, with 12 bases between the two germline ends.

The source of this sequence is an older woman with acute COVID-19. The chain uses TRBV7-2 and TRBJ1-1, with unresolved D. The specimen was PBMCs or T cells enriched from blood (not recorded which). CDR3 sequence: CASSLVAGPSEAFF. The CDR3 DNA reads TGTGCCAGCAGCTTAGTAGCGGGCCCCTCTGAAGCTTTCTTT.